These 3 T cell receptor beta chains share one sample of origin, sequenced in a study of control samples from healthy donors and cancer patients. Using immunoSEQ multiplex PCR, the repertoire was profiled, and TCRdb retains in-frame clones only, with some absent. The sample records around 140,000 clones, roughly nine tenths being singletons. The sequenced sample consisted of PBMCs. Receptor source: a man aged 45-65 years with head and neck cancer.

The chain uses TRBV28 and TRBJ2-3; TRBD2 might be the D (6 bases). The germline V gene encodes CDR1 MDHEN and CDR2 SYDVKM. V lost 4 bases to trimming and J lost 0 bases, with 11 bases between them. The CDR3 covers 15 residues. CDR3 residues: CASSSPSASTDTQYF. The CDR3 nucleotides read TGTGCCAGCAGTTCCCCTAGCGCTAGCACAGATACGCAGTATTTT.

The chain is built from TRBV6-1 and TRBJ2-7; TRBD1 aligns across 10 bases. Germline V lookup: CDR1 MNHNS, CDR2 SASEGT. V lost 3 bases, J lost 6 bases, and 8 bases stayed unmatched. The CDR3 is 15 amino acids. The CDR3 here is CASSDPGQGRIEQYF. The CDR3 nucleotides are TGTGCCAGCAGTGATCCGGGACAGGGGCGGATCGAGCAGTACTTC.

The V gene is TRBV29-1, the J gene TRBJ2-5, with a tentative D call TRBD2 (5 bases). Trimming cost V 6 bases and J 3 bases, with 11 bases left between them. CDR1 and CDR2 from the germline V gene are SQVTM and ANQGSEA. The CDR3 covers 12 residues. CDR3 protein: CSVYGGEETQYF. The CDR3 DNA follows: TGCAGCGTCTACGGAGGTGAAGAGACCCAGTACTTC.